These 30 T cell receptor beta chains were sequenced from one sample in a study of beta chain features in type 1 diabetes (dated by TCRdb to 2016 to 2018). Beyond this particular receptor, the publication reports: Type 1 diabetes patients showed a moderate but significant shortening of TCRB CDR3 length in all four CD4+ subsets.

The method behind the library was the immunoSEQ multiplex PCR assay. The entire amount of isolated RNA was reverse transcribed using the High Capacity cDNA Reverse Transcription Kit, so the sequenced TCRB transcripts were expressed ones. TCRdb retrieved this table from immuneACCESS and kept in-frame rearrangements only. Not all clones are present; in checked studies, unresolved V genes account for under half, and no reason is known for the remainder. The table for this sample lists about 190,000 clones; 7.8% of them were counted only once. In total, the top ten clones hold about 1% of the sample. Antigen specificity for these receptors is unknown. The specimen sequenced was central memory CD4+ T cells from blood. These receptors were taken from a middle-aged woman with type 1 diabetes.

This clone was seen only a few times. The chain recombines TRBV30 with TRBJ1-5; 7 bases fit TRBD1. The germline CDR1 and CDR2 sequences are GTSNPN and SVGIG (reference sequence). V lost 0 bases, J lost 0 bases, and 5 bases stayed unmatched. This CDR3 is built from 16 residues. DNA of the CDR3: TGTGCCTGGAGTGTGGGACAGCCTTATAGCAATCAGCCCCAGCATTTT. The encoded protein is CAWSVGQPYSNQPQHF.

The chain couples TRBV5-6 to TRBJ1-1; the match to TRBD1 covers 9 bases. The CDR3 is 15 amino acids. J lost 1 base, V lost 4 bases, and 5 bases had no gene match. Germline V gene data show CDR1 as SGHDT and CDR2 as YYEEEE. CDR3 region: CASSPETGGNTEAFF. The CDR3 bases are TGTGCCAGCAGCCCGGAGACAGGGGGGAACACTGAAGCTTTCTTT.

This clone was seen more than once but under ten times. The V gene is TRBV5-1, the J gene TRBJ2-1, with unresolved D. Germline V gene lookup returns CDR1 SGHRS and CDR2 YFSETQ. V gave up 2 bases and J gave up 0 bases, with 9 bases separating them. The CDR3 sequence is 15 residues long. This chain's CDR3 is CASSLIDFSYNEQFF. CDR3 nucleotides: TGCGCCAGCAGCTTAATCGACTTCTCCTACAATGAGCAGTTCTTC.

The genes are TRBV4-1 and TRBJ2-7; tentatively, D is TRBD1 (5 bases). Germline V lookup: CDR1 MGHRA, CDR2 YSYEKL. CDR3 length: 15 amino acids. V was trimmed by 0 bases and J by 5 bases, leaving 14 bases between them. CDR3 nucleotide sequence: TGCGCCAGCAGCCAAGAAGGCAGGGATGCCGACGAGCAGTACTTC. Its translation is CASSQEGRDADEQYF.

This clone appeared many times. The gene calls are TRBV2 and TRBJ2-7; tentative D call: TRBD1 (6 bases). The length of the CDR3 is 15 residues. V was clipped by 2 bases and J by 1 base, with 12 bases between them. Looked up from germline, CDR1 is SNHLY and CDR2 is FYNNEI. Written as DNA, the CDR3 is TGTGCCAGCAGTGAACGACAGGTTTTATCCTACGAGCAGTACTTC. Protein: CASSERQVLSYEQYF. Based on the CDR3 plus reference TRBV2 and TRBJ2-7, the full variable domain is EPEVTQTPSHQVTQMGQEVILRCVPISNHLYFYWYRQILGQKVEFLVSFYNNEISEKSEIFDDQFSVERPDGSNFTLKIRSTKLEDSAMYFCASSERQVLSYEQYFGPGTRLTVT.

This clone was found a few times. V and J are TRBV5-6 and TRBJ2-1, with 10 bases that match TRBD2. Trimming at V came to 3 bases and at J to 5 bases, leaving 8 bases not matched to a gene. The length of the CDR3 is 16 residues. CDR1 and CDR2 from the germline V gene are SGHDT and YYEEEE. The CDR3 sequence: CASSSLLAGVNNEQFF. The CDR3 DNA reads TGTGCCAGCAGCTCCCTGCTAGCGGGAGTTAACAATGAGCAGTTCTTC.

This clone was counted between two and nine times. In nucleotides, the CDR3 is TGCGCCAGCAGCCAAGATCCGGGACAGTCCCATGAAAAACTGTTTTTT. It encodes CASSQDPGQSHEKLFF. The chain carries TRBV4-1 and TRBJ1-4; 7 bases map to TRBD1. J lost 6 bases, V lost 0 bases, and 7 bases had no gene match. Germline V gene sequence: CDR1 MGHRA, CDR2 YSYEKL. The CDR3 spans 16 residues.

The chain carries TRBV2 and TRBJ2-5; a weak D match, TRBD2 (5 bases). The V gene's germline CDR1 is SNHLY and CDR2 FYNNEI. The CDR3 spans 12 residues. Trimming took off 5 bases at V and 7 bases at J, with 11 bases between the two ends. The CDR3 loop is CASSRVEGTQYF. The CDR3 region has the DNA TGTGCCAGCAGTAGGGTAGAGGGGACCCAGTACTTC.

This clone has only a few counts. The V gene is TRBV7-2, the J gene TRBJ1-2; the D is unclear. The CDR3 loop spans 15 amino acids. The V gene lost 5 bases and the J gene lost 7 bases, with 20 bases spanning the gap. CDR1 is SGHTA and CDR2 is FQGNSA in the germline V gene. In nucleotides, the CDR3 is TGTGCCAGCAGCCCTTCGGGAGTTCAGGAGGGTGGCTACACCTTC. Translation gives CASSPSGVQEGGYTF.

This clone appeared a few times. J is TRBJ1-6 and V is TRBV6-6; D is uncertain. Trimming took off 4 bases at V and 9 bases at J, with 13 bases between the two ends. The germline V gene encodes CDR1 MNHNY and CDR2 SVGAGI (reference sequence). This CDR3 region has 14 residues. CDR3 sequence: CASSWNTGSSPLHF. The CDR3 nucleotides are TGTGCCAGCAGTTGGAATACGGGGAGTTCACCCCTCCACTTT.

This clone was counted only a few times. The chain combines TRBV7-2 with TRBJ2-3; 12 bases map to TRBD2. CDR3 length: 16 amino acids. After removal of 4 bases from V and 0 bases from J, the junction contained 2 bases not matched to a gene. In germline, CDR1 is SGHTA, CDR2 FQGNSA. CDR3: CASSSGLAGSTDTQYF. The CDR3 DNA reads TGTGCCAGCAGCTCCGGACTAGCGGGGAGCACAGATACGCAGTATTTT.

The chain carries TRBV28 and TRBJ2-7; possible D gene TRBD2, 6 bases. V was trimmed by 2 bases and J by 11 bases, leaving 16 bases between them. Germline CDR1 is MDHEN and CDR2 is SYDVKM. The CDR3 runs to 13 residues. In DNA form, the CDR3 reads TGTGCCAGCAGTTTAGCAACGGGGACTCGGGAGTACTTC. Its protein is CASSLATGTREYF.

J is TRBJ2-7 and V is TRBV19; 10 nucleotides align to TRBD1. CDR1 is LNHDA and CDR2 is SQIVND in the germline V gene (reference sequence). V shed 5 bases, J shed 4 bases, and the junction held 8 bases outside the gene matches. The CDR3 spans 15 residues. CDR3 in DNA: TGTGCCAGTAGTTCCCGACAGGGGGCTCCGTACGAGCAGTACTTC. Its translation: CASSSRQGAPYEQYF.

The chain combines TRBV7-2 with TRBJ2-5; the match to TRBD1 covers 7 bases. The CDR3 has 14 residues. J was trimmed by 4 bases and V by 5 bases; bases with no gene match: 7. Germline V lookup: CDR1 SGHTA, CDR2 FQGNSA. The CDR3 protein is CASSPRGLGETQYF. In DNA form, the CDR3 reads TGTGCCAGCAGCCCTAGGGGGCTGGGAGAGACCCAGTACTTC.

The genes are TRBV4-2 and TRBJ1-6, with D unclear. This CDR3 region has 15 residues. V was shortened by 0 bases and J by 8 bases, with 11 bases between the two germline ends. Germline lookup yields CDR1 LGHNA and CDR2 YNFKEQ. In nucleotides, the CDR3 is TGTGCCAGCAGCCAAGATCATACAGTAGATTCACCCCTCCACTTT. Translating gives CASSQDHTVDSPLHF.

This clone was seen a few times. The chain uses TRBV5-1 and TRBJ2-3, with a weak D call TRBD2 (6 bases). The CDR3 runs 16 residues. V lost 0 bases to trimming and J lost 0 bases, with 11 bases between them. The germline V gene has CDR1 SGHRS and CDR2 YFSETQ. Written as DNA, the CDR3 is TGCGCCAGCAGCTTGGTGGGAGGACAAAGCACAGATACGCAGTATTTT. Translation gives CASSLVGGQSTDTQYF.

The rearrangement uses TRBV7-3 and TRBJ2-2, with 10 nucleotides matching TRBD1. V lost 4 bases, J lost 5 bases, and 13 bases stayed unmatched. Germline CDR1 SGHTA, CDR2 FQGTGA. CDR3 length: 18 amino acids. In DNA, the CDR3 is TGTGCCAGCAGCTCATCCCTCCGGGACAGGGGAGGAACCGGGGAGCTGTTTTTT. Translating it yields CASSSSLRDRGGTGELFF.

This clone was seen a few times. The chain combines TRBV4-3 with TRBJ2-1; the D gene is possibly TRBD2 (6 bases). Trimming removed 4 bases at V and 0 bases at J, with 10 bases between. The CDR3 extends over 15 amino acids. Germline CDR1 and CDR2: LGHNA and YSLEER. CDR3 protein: CASSLADDSYNEQFF. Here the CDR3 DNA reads TGCGCCAGCAGCCTAGCGGATGACTCCTACAATGAGCAGTTCTTC.

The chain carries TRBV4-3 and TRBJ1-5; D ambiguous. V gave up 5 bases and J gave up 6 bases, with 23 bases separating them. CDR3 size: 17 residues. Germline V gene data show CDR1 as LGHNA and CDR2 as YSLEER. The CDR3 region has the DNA TGCGCCAGCAGCAAGGATTTTACGACCGGGGTTAGTCAGCCCCAGCATTTT. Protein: CASSKDFTTGVSQPQHF.

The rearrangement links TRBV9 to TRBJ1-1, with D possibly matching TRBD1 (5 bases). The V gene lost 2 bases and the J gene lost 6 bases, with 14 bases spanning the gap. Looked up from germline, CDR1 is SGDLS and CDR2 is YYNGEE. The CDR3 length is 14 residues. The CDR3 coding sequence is TGTGCCAGCAGCGTGAATGTGGGGGGGGCTGAAGCTTTCTTT. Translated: CASSVNVGGAEAFF.

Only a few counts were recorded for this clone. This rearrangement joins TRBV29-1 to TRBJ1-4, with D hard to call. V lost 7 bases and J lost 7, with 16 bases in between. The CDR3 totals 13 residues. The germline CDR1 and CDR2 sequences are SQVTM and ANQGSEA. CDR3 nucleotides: TGCAGCGCCGCCCTCGGTTCGGGTGAAAAACTGTTTTTT. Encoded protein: CSAALGSGEKLFF.

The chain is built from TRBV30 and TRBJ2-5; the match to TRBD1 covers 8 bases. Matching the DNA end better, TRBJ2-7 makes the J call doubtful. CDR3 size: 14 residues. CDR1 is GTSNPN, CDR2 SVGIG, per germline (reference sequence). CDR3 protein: CAWSPSTGGYEQYF. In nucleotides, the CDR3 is TGTGCCTGGAGTCCAAGTACAGGGGGCTACGAGCAGTACTTC.

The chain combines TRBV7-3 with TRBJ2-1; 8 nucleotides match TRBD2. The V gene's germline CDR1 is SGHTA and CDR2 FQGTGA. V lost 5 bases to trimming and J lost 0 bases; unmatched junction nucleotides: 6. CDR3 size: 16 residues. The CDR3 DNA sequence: TGTGCCAGCAGCATATCCGGGACTAGCTCCTACAATGAGCAGTTCTTC. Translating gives CASSISGTSSYNEQFF.

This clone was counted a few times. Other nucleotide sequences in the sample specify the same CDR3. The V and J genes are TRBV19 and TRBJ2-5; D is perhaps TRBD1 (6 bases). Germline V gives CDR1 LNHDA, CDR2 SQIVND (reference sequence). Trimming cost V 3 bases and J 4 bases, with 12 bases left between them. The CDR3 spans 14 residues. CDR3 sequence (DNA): TGTGCCAGTAGTATCGGGCAGGGGACAGAGACCCAGTACTTC. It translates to CASSIGQGTETQYF. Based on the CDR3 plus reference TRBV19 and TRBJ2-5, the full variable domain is DGGITQSPKYLFRKEGQNVTLSCEQNLNHDAMYWYRQDPGQGLRLIYYSQIVNDFQKGDIAEGYSVSREKKESFPLTVTSAQKNPTAFYLCASSIGQGTETQYFGPGTRLLVL.

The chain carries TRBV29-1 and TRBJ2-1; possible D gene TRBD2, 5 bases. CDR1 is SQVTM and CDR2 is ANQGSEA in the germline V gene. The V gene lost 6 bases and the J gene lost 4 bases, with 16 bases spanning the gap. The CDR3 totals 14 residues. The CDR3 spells CSVARATGYNEQFF. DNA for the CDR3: TGCAGCGTCGCCCGGGCAACGGGGTACAATGAGCAGTTCTTC.

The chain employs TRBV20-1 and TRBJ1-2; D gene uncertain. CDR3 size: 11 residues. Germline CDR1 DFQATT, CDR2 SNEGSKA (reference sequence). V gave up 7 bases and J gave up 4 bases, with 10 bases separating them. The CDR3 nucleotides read TGCAGTGGCGAGGAGCCCTATGGCTACACCTTC. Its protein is CSGEEPYGYTF.

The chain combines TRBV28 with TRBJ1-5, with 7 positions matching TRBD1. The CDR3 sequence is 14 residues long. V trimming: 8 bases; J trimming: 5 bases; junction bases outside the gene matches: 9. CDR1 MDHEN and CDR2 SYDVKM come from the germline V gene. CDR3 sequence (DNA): TGTGCCAGCCTGACAGGGCCTTTGCATCAGCCCCAGCATTTT. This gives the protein CASLTGPLHQPQHF.

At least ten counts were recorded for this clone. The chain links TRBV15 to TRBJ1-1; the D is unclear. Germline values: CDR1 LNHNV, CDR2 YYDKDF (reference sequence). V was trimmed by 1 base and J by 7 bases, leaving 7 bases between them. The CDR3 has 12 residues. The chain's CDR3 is CATSRAPSEAFF. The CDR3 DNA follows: TGTGCCACCAGCAGAGCCCCCAGTGAAGCTTTCTTT.

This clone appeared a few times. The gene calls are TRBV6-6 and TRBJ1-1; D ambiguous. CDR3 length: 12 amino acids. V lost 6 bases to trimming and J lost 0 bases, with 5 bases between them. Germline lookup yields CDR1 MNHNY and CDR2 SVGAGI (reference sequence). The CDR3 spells CASSSVNTEAFF. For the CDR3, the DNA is TGTGCCAGCAGCTCAGTGAACACTGAAGCTTTCTTT.

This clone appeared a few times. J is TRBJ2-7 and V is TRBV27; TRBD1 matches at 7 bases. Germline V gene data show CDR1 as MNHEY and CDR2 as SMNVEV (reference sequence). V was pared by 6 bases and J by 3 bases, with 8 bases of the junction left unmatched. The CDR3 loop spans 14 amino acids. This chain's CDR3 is CASRKPGQLYEQYF. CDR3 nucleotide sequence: TGTGCCAGCAGGAAACCGGGACAGCTCTACGAGCAGTACTTC.